This TCR beta chain was recorded in a study of blood T cell repertoires in COVID-19. Study details: Sources were T cells, B-cell-depleted T cells, or PBMCs; the material itself was cDNA or gDNA.

The length of the CDR3 is 13 residues. Original analysis: Amplification of reference gene primers was used by the study to estimate nucleated cell counts. Generated by immunoSEQ multiplex PCR, the TCRdb table keeps only in-frame clones and is missing some. That table is the source of V, J and clone size, and D and trimming were worked out from the DNA. The sample contains 280,000 or so clones, 83% of which appear only once. What was sequenced was peripheral blood. The chain carries TRBV21-1 and TRBJ1-1; TRBD1, the table's D call, was not compared with the DNA. TRBV21-1 has pseudogene status. This TCR was recovered from a woman aged 45-65 years who had recovered from COVID-19. In DNA form, the CDR3 reads TGTGCCAGCAGCAAACCCAGATTCACTGAAGCTTTCTTT. It translates to CASSKPRFTEAFF.